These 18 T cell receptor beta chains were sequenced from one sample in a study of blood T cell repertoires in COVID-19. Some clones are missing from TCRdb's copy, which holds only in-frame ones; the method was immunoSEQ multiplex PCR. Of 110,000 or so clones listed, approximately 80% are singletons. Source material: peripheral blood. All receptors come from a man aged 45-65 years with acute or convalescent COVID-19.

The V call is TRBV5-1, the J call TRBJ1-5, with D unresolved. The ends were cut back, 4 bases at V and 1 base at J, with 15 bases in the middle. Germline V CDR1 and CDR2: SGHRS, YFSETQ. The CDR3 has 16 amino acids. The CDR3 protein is CASSPEGVVSNQPQHF. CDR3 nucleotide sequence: TGCGCCAGCAGCCCGGAGGGAGTTGTAAGCAATCAGCCCCAGCATTTT.

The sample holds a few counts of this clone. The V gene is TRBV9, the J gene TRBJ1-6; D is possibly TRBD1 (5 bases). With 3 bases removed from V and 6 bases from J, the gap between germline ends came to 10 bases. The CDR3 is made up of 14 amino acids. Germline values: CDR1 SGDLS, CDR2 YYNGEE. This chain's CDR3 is CASSGGSGNSPLHF. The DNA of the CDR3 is TGTGCCAGCAGCGGGGGCTCGGGTAATTCACCCCTCCACTTT. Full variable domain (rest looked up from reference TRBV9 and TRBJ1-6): DSGVTQTPKHLITATGQRVTLRCSPRSGDLSVYWYQQSLDQGLQFLIQYYNGEERAKGNILERFSAQQFPDLHSELNLSSLELGDSALYFCASSGGSGNSPLHFGNGTRLTVT.

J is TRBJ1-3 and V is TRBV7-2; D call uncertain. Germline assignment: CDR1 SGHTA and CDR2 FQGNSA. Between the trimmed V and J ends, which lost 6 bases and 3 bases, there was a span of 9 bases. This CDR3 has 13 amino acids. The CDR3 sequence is CASRRAGGNTIYF. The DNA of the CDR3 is TGTGCCAGCAGGCGGGCAGGTGGAAACACCATATATTTT.

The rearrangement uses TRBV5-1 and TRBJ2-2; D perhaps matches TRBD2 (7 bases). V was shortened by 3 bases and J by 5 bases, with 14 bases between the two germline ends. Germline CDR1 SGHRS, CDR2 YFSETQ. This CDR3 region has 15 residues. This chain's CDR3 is CASSSPGGRTGELFF. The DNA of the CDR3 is TGCGCCAGCAGCTCTCCGGGGGGCCGAACCGGGGAGCTGTTTTTT.

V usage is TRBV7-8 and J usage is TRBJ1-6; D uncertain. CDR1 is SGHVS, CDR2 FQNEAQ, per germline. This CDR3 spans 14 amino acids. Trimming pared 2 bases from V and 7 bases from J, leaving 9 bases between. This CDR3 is CASSLLRGNSPLHF. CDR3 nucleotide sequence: TGTGCCAGCAGCTTACTACGGGGAAATTCACCCCTCCACTTT. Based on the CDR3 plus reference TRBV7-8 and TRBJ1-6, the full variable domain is GAGVSQSPRYKVAKRGQDVALRCDPISGHVSLFWYQQALGQGPEFLTYFQNEAQLDKSGLPSDRFFAERPEGSVSTLKIQRTQQEDSAVYLCASSLLRGNSPLHFGNGTRLTVT.

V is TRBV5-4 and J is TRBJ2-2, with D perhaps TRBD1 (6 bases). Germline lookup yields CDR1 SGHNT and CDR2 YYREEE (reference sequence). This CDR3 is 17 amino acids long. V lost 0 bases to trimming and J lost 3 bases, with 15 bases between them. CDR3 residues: CASSLEAGAGYTGELFF. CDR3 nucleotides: TGTGCCAGCAGCTTGGAGGCAGGGGCAGGATACACCGGGGAGCTGTTTTTT.

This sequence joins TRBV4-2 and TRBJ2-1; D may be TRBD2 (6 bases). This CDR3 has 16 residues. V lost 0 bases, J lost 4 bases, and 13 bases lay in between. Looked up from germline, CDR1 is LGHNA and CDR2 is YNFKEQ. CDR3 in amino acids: CASSQDTRGGYNEQFF. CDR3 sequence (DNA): TGTGCCAGCAGCCAAGATACTCGCGGAGGGTACAATGAGCAGTTCTTC.

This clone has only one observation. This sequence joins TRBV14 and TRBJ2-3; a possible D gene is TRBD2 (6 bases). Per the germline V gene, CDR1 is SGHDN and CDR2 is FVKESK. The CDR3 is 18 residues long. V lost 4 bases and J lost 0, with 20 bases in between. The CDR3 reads CASSPGLKLAKSTDTQYF. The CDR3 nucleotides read TGTGCCAGCAGCCCTGGGTTAAAACTAGCCAAAAGCACAGATACGCAGTATTTT.

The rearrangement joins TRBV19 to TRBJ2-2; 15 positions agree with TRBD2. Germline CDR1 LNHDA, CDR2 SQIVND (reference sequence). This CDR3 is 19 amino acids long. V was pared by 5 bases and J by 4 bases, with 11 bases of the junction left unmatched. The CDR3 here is CASSSRTSGRAPRTGELFF. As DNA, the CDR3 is TGTGCCAGTAGTTCCAGGACTAGCGGGAGGGCCCCTCGCACCGGGGAGCTGTTTTTT. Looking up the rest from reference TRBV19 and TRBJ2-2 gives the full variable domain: DGGITQSPKYLFRKEGQNVTLSCEQNLNHDAMYWYRQDPGQGLRLIYYSQIVNDFQKGDIAEGYSVSREKKESFPLTVTSAQKNPTAFYLCASSSRTSGRAPRTGELFFGEGSRLTVL.

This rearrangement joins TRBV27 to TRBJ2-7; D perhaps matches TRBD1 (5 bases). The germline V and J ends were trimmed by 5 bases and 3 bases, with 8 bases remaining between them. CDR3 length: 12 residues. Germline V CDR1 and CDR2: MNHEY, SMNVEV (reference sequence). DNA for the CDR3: TGTGCCAGCAGTCCTACAGGCTACGAGCAGTACTTC. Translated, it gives CASSPTGYEQYF.

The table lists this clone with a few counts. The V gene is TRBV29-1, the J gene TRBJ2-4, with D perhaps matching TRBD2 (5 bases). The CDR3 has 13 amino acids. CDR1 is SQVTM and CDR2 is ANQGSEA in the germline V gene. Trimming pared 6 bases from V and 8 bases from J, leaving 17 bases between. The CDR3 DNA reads TGCAGCGTCCGGGCTATTTTGAGGGACATTCAGTACTTC. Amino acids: CSVRAILRDIQYF.

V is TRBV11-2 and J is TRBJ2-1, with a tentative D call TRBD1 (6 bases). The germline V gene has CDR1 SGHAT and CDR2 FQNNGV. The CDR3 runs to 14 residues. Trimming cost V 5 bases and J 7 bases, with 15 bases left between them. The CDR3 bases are TGTGCCAGCAGCCTCCAGCTAGGGGGAAATGAGCAGTTCTTC. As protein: CASSLQLGGNEQFF.

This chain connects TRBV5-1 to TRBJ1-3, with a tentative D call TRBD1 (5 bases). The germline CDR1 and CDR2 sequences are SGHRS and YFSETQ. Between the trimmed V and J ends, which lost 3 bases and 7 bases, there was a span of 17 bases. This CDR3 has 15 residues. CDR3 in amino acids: CASSWGTQGENTIYF. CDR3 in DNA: TGCGCCAGCAGCTGGGGTACTCAGGGCGAGAACACCATATATTTT.

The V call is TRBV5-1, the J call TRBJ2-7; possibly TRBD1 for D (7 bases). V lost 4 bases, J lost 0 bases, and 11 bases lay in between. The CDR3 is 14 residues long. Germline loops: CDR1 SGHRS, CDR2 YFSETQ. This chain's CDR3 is CASSGQGGSYEQYF. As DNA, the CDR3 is TGCGCCAGCAGCGGCCAGGGGGGCTCCTACGAGCAGTACTTC.

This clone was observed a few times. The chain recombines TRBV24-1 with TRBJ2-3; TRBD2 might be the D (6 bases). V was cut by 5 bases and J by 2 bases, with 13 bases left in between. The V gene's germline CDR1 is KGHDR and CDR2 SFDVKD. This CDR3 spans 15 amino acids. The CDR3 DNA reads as TGTGCCACCAGTGTGGGTGGGAGGCCCACAGATACGCAGTATTTT. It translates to CATSVGGRPTDTQYF.

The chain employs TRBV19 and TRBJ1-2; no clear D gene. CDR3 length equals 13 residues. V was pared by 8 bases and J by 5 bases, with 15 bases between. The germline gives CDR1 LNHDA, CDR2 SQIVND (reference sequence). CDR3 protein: CASVDLADYGYTF. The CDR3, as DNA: TGTGCCAGTGTAGATCTTGCGGATTATGGCTACACCTTC.

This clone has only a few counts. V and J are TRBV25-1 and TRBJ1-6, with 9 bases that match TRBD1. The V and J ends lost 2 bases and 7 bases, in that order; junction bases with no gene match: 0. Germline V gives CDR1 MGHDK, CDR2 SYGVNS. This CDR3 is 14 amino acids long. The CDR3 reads CASSEGTGNSPLHF. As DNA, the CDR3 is TGTGCCAGCAGTGAAGGGACAGGGAATTCACCCCTCCACTTT.

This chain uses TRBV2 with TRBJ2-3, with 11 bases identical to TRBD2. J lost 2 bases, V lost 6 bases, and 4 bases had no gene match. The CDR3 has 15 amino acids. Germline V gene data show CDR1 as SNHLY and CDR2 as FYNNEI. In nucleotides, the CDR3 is TGTGCCAGCAGGCGACTAGCGGGGACCACAGATACGCAGTATTTT. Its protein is CASRRLAGTTDTQYF.